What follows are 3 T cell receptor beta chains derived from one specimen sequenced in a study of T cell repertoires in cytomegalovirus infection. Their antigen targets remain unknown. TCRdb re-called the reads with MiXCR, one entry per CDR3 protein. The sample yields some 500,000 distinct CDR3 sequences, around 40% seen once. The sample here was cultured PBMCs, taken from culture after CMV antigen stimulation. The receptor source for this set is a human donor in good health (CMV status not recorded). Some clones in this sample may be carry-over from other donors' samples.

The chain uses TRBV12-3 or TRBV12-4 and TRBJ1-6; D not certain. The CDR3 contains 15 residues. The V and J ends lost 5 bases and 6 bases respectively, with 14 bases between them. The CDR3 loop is CASSPDPGANSPLHF. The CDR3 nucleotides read TGTGCCAGCAGTCCGGATCCGGGCGCTAATTCACCCCTCCACTTT.

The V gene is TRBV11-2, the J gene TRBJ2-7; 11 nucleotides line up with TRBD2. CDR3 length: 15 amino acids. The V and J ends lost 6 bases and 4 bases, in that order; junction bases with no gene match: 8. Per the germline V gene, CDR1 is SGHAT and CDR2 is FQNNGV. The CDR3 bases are TGTGCCAGCAGTTCGACGACTAGCGGGATTTACGAGCAGTACTTC. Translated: CASSSTTSGIYEQYF.

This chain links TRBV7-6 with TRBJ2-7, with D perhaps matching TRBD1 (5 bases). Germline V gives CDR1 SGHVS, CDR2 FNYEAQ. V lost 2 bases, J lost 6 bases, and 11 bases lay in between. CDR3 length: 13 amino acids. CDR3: CASSLSQGGEQYF. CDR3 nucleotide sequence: TGTGCCAGCAGCTTATCCCAGGGTGGCGAGCAGTACTTC.